These 9 T cell receptor beta chains came from one sample sequenced in a study of blood T cells in healthy people across ages. Next came a second PCR, run for about 7 to 11 cycles, which used a sample-barcoded 5' primer along with a J-beta primer mix. TCRdb re-called the 5' RACE reads through MiXCR, storing one row per CDR3 protein. This sample has 870,000 or so distinct CDR3 sequences, with about 28% found just once. The specimen was blood. These receptors were taken from a woman of 80 years or more in good health.

As regards this clonotype: A clone one base away is much larger, so this may be a read error. V gene TRBV2 combines with J gene TRBJ2-7; no clear D gene. V was shortened by 1 base and J by 1 base, with 17 bases between the two germline ends. This CDR3 is 17 amino acids long. CDR1 is SNHLY and CDR2 is FYNNEI in the germline V gene. The CDR3 protein is CASSEGDFGPVSYEQYF. The CDR3 coding sequence is TGTGCCAGCAGTGAAGGAGATTTTGGCCCGGTATCCTACGAGCAGTACTTC. Combining the CDR3 with reference TRBV2 and TRBJ2-7 gives the whole variable domain EPEVTQTPSHQVTQMGQEVILRCVPISNHLYFYWYRQILGQKVEFLVSFYNNEISEKSEIFDDQFSVERPDGSNFTLKIRSTKLEDSAMYFCASSEGDFGPVSYEQYFGPGTRLTVT.

There are a few counts of this clonotype. One base away lies a much larger clone, so this may be a sequencing read error. This chain links TRBV18 with TRBJ1-1; D is undetermined. Germline CDR1 reads KGHSH; CDR2 reads LQKENI. There are 16 residues in the CDR3. Trimming shortened V by 2 bases and J by 5 bases, and 18 bases separated the two germline ends. This CDR3 reads CASSPSFGRRGTEAFF. The CDR3 DNA sequence: TGTGCCAGCTCACCATCCTTCGGGCGGCGTGGTACTGAAGCTTTCTTT.

The chain employs TRBV5-1 and TRBJ2-3; no definite D call. The CDR3 extends over 14 amino acids. V gave up 4 bases and J gave up 1 base, with 10 bases separating them. Per germline, CDR1 SGHRS and CDR2 YFSETQ. The CDR3 sequence is CASSPWWGTDTQYF. The DNA of the CDR3 is TGCGCCAGCAGCCCGTGGTGGGGCACAGATACGCAGTATTTT. Full variable domain (remainder filled in from reference TRBV5-1 and TRBJ2-3): KAGVTQTPRYLIKTRGQQVTLSCSPISGHRSVSWYQQTPGQGLQFLFEYFSETQRNKGNFPGRFSGRQFSNSRSEMNVSTLELGDSALYLCASSPWWGTDTQYFGPGTRLTVL.

This chain links TRBV11-1 with TRBJ1-2, with D perhaps matching TRBD1 (6 bases). From germline, CDR1 is SGHAT and CDR2 FQDESV (reference sequence). V was clipped by 1 base and J by 3 bases, with 12 bases between them. The CDR3 runs to 15 residues. CDR3 region: CASSLGDNLDYGYTF. Here the CDR3 DNA reads TGTGCCAGCAGCTTAGGGGACAATTTGGACTATGGCTACACCTTC.

This clonotype came up many times. The chain employs TRBV28 and TRBJ2-5; D unclear. This CDR3 is 10 amino acids long. The V gene lost 6 bases and the J gene lost 3 bases, with 2 bases spanning the gap. Germline-derived CDR1 and CDR2 are MDHEN and SYDVKM. CDR3 amino acids: CASSEETQYF. CDR3 nucleotides: TGTGCCAGCAGCGAAGAGACCCAGTACTTC.

This clonotype has ten or more counts. This chain joins TRBV2 and TRBJ2-4; the D call may be TRBD1 or TRBD2 (5 bases each). CDR3 length equals 15 residues. Germline V lookup: CDR1 SNHLY, CDR2 FYNNEI. CDR3 coding DNA: TGTGCAGATCGAGGATCGGGGCTCCCATGGAACATTCAGTACTTC. It encodes CADRGSGLPWNIQYF.

CDR3 amino acids: CASSLDFRSSSNEQYF. In DNA, the CDR3 is TGTGCCAGCAGCCTTGACTTTCGGTCCTCGAGCAATGAGCAGTACTTC. The chain is built from TRBV5-6 and TRBJ2-7; no definite D call. This CDR3 has 16 residues. CDR1 is SGHDT, CDR2 YYEEEE, per germline. V lost 4 bases and J lost 7, with 24 bases in between. Full variable domain (remainder filled in from reference TRBV5-6 and TRBJ2-7): DAGVTQSPTHLIKTRGQQVTLRCSPKSGHDTVSWYQQALGQGPQFIFQYYEEEERQRGNFPDRFSGHQFPNYSSELNVNALLLGDSALYLCASSLDFRSSSNEQYFGPGTRLTVT.

Ten or more counts support this clonotype. The rearrangement uses TRBV15 and TRBJ1-2; perhaps TRBD1 as D (6 bases). V shed 0 bases and J shed 5 bases, with 10 bases lying between them. This CDR3 comprises 14 residues. In germline, CDR1 is LNHNV, CDR2 YYDKDF (reference sequence). CDR3 protein: CATSRERTEYGYTF. The DNA of the CDR3 is TGTGCCACCAGCAGAGAACGGACAGAATATGGCTACACCTTC.

The rearrangement links TRBV10-3 to TRBJ2-2, with D unresolved. Between the trimmed V and J ends, which lost 4 bases and 4 bases, there was a span of 22 bases. CDR1 and CDR2 from the germline V gene are ENHRY and SYGVKD. The CDR3 extends over 18 amino acids. Here the CDR3 reads CAISGGLLGLVPTGELFF. CDR3 DNA: TGTGCCATCAGTGGGGGTTTGTTAGGGCTAGTCCCCACCGGGGAGCTGTTTTTT.